This is a list of T cell receptor beta chains from one sample in a study of blood T cell repertoires in COVID-19. TCRdb keeps only in-frame clones here, not all; method: immunoSEQ multiplex PCR. Of tens of thousands of clones listed, roughly nine tenths are singletons. The specimen sequenced was peripheral blood. The receptors were gathered from a woman aged 80 or over with active or convalescent COVID-19. Both conserved end residues are part of each CDR3. The order of the fields is V gene, J gene, clone size, D gene, CDR3 protein, CDR3 DNA. A D gene is named only where the DNA matches it firmly. The size field is filled for only some rows; it gives once, few, many or a size class.

TRBV18	TRBJ1-1	.	TRBD1	CASSPEGTGTSEAFF	TGTGCCAGCTCACCAGAGGGGACAGGGACAAGTGAAGCTTTCTTT
TRBV4-2	TRBJ1-1	once	TRBD1	CASSQGGQGASIAFF	TGTGCCAGCAGCCAAGGGGGACAGGGGGCCTCTATAGCTTTCTTT
TRBV6-5	TRBJ1-6	.	.	CASSFTLGGPLHF	TGTGCCAGCAGTTTTACATTGGGGGGACCCCTCCACTTT
TRBV21-1	TRBJ1-3	.	.	CASSKTAKKGQSVSSSGNTIYF	TGTGCCAGCAGCAAAACCGCCAAGAAGGGACAGAGCGTCTCGTCCTCTGGAAACACCATATATTTT
TRBV18	TRBJ2-2	.	.	CASSPPLGTNTGELFF	TGTGCCAGCTCACCACCCCTCGGGACGAACACCGGGGAGCTGTTTTTT
TRBV18	TRBJ2-3	.	TRBD1	CASSYDRGYTDTQYF	TGTGCCAGCTCGTATGACAGGGGGTACACAGATACGCAGTATTTT
TRBV13	TRBJ2-3	once	.	CASRARGAGDTQYF	TGTGCCAGCAGGGCCCGGGGGGCGGGAGATACGCAGTATTTT
TRBV30	TRBJ2-1	.	TRBD2	CAWTTREGRSSYNEQFF	TGTGCCTGGACTACTCGGGAGGGCCGGAGCTCCTACAATGAGCAGTTCTTC
TRBV7-2	TRBJ2-1	.	.	CASSFDLLSSFNEQFF	TGTGCCAGCAGTTTTGATCTCTTAAGCTCTTTTAATGAGCAGTTCTTC
TRBV6-5	TRBJ2-7	.	TRBD1	CASSYGASGTAYEQYF	TGTGCCAGCAGTTACGGGGCGAGTGGGACAGCATACGAGCAGTACTTC
TRBV28	TRBJ2-7	.	TRBD2	CASSFSSGGAAEQYF	TGTGCCAGCAGTTTCTCTAGCGGGGGGGCCGCCGAGCAGTACTTC
TRBV4-2	TRBJ1-6	.	.	CASSQDLVGLNSPLHF	TGTGCCAGCAGCCAAGATCTTGTTGGCCTTAATTCACCCCTCCACTTT
TRBV28	TRBJ2-2	.	.	CASSSRNTGELFF	TGTGCCAGCAGTTCTCGGAACACCGGGGAGCTGTTTTTT
TRBV19	TRBJ1-5	.	.	CASSAPGRGTNQPQHF	TGTGCCAGTAGTGCACCGGGACGGGGGACTAATCAGCCCCAGCATTTT
TRBV5-4	TRBJ2-5	.	TRBD1	CASSPGTAQETQYF	TGTGCCAGCAGCCCGGGGACAGCCCAAGAGACCCAGTACTTC
TRBV7-2	TRBJ2-1	.	TRBD2	CASSFGLAGGEQFF	TGTGCCAGCAGCTTCGGACTAGCGGGGGGAGAGCAGTTCTTC
TRBV15	TRBJ1-2	.	TRBD1	CATSRPGTGGAVGYTF	TGTGCCACCAGCAGACCTGGGACAGGGGGCGCGGTAGGCTACACCTTC
TRBV2	TRBJ2-3	.	TRBD2	CASKRGLGGGAADTQYF	TGTGCCAGCAAGAGGGGTCTAGGCGGGGGGGCCGCAGATACGCAGTATTTT
TRBV28	TRBJ2-3	.	TRBD2	CASRNSGGTDTQYF	TGTGCCAGCAGAAACAGCGGGGGCACAGATACGCAGTATTTT
TRBV29-1	TRBJ1-1	.	.	CSAREAEAFF	TGCAGCGCACGGGAAGCTGAAGCTTTCTTT
TRBV4-3	TRBJ1-4	few	.	CASSQEGQGNEKLFF	TGCGCCAGCAGCCAAGAGGGCCAGGGTAATGAAAAACTGTTTTTT
TRBV18	TRBJ2-1	.	.	CASSPRGREDEQFF	TGTGCCAGCTCACCGCGGGGGCGCGAGGATGAGCAGTTCTTC
TRBV18	TRBJ2-5	once	TRBD2	CASSPGLAGGQETQYF	TGTGCCAGCTCACCGGGACTAGCGGGGGGACAAGAGACCCAGTACTTC
TRBV5-8	TRBJ2-7	.	.	CASSPSGAYEQYF	TGTGCCAGCAGCCCCTCGGGGGCCTACGAGCAGTACTTC
TRBV18	TRBJ2-6	.	.	CASSQETSRLVSGANVLTF	TGTGCCAGCTCACAGGAGACGAGCAGACTCGTCTCTGGGGCCAACGTCCTGACTTTC
TRBV2	TRBJ1-1	.	TRBD1	CASRAQGARNTEAFF	TGTGCCAGCAGGGCACAGGGGGCTCGGAACACTGAAGCTTTCTTT
TRBV10-3	TRBJ2-1	.	TRBD2	CAISALAGNEQFF	TGTGCCATCAGTGCGCTAGCGGGGAATGAGCAGTTCTTC
TRBV9	TRBJ2-5	.	TRBD1	CASSPGDRGGETQYF	TGTGCCAGCAGCCCGGGCGACAGGGGGGGAGAGACCCAGTACTTC
TRBV19	TRBJ2-7	.	TRBD2	CASRKGLADYEQYF	TGTGCCAGTAGGAAGGGACTAGCGGACTACGAGCAGTACTTC
TRBV6-5	TRBJ1-5	.	.	CASRVGGNSNQPQHF	TGTGCCAGCAGGGTGGGAGGAAATAGCAATCAGCCCCAGCATTTT
TRBV19	TRBJ1-5	.	.	CASSTHRFNQPQHF	TGTGCCAGTAGTACTCACAGGTTCAATCAGCCCCAGCATTTT
TRBV5-1	TRBJ2-3	.	TRBD2	CASSIGTIAGGRTDTQYF	TGCGCCAGCAGCATAGGAACCATAGCGGGGGGGCGCACAGATACGCAGTATTTT
TRBV4-3	TRBJ1-6	.	.	CASSTTTGANSPLHF	TGCGCCAGCAGCACAACGACAGGAGCGAATTCACCCCTCCACTTT
TRBV4-3	TRBJ2-7	.	.	CASSQDSYRAYEQYF	TGCGCCAGCAGCCAAGATTCGTACAGGGCCTACGAGCAGTACTTC
TRBV4-2	TRBJ1-5	.	TRBD1	CASSHSGQGAFQPQHF	TGTGCCAGCAGCCATTCGGGACAGGGGGCTTTTCAGCCCCAGCATTTT
TRBV3-1/TRBV3-2	TRBJ2-1	.	TRBD2	CASSRTSGTLINEQFF	TGTGCCAGCAGCCGGACTAGCGGGACGTTGATCAATGAGCAGTTCTTC